This T cell receptor (beta chain) appears in the sequencing data of a study of post-analysis software for immune sequencing data (dated by TCRdb to the mid-2010s). About the investigation overall: The recorded disease courses included relapsing-remitting, secondary progressive and progressive-relapsing multiple sclerosis, and some patients had no subtype annotation. A subset of samples was prepared in parallel using single-end sample barcoding, then pooled and co-amplified after Illumina adapter ligation. Patient repertoires were compared against some twelve previously published healthy control repertoires from donors aged roughly 6 to 28 years. Paper-wide results and their limitations: The control group was slightly older than the multiple sclerosis patient group. When samples were clustered directly using the F measure, samples prepared in the same batch co-clustered strongly, which prompted a batch-effect correction. Patients showed significantly higher frequencies than controls for several TRBV segments, among them TRBV5-6, TRBV5-1 and TRBV20-1. Compared with controls, multiple sclerosis patients had significantly lower normalized Chao1 diversity, a finding suggesting substantial peripheral T-cell clonal expansion.

Receptors were amplified or captured by PCR. Sequencing relied on an Illumina HiSeq 2500. To reduce PCR and sequencing biases, unique molecular identifiers were incorporated into the TCR beta cDNA libraries. Every 1 to 10 million input T cells yielded approximately 500,000 cDNA molecules, meaning each molecule approximated one T cell. The patient libraries were prepared and sequenced using the same protocol as the earlier healthy control dataset. Samples belonging to the same batch were prepared together, multiplexed and sequenced on a shared HiSeq lane. The paper's data handling went like this. Raw barcoded reads were processed with MIGEC, discarding single-read molecular identifier groups before consensus assembly and CDR3 extraction. Clonotype tables were post-analysed with VDJtools, and diversity was normalized by down-sampling all datasets to the smallest sample size. In repertoire overlap clustering, CDR3 amino acid sequences, but not nucleotide sequences, were matched to correct batch-related cross-sample contamination. The public reads were run again by TCRdb, first through fastp at Q25 and then through MiXCR, and only productive beta chains were kept. Every distinct CDR3 protein forms one entry, paired with its most common genes and DNA. The V and J calls here are based on TCRdb, not the publication. The sample table shows around 400,000 distinct CDR3 sequences, and about 40% are seen once. The ten largest account for 7.5% to 8.5% of the sample.

With regard to this clonotype: Its antigen is currently not known. Base qualities are missing; no much larger clone stands one base away.

Trimming takes 1 base from V and 3 bases from J, and the germline ends sit 13 bases apart. The CDR3 spans 15 residues, from the cysteine through the phenylalanine. Only CDR3 DNA remains: 45 bases, in frame from the first base. Looking up the germline V gene yields CDR1 SGDLS and CDR2 YYNGEE. To demonstrate the VDJtools post-analysis software, the study profiled TCR beta repertoires from the peripheral blood of some 13 young patients with multiple sclerosis. Multiple sclerosis patients were children and adolescents aged roughly 6 to 15 years. The receptor chain draws on TRBV9 and TRBJ1-2, and the D gene may be TRBD1, 5 bases matching. Source material: blood. The sequence derives from a girl aged 2-15 years with multiple sclerosis. The CDR3 loop reads CASSVRPVTDYGYTF. The DNA reads as follows: TGTGCCAGCAGCGTACGTCCAGTGACAGACTATGGCTACACCTTC.